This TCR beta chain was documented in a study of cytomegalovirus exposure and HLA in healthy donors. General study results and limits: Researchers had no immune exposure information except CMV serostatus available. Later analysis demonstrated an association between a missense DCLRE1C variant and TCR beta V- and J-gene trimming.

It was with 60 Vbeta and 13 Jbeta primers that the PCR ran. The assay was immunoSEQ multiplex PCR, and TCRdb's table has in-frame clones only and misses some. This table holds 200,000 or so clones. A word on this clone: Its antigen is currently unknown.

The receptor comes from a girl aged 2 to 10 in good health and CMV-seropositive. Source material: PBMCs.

CDR3 sequence reads: CASSQRTGLTGELFF. Here the CDR3 DNA reads TGTGCCAGCAGCCAGAGGACAGGGCTCACCGGGGAGCTGTTTTTT. The gene calls are TRBV14 and TRBJ2-2; 8 nucleotides align to TRBD1. This CDR3 spans 15 amino acids. Germline trimming cut 3 bases from V and 4 bases from J; bases unmatched to any gene: 4. CDR1 is SGHDN, CDR2 FVKESK, per germline. Using reference TRBV14 and TRBJ2-2 for the parts outside the CDR3, the full variable domain is EAGVTQFPSHSVIEKGQTVTLRCDPISGHDNLYWYRRVMGKEIKFLLHFVKESKQDESGMPNNRFLAERTGGTYSTLKVQPAELEDSGVYFCASSQRTGLTGELFFGEGSRLTVL.